The TCR beta chain described here comes from a study of CD8 T cells in Susac syndrome. It was with random hexamers that roughly 0.45 to 1 ug RNA was reverse transcribed. An immunoSEQ multiplex PCR amplified TCR beta CDR3 over 54 Vbeta and 13 Jbeta. One entry per CDR3 protein results from TCRdb running MiXCR on the immunoSEQ multiplex PCR reads. This table has fewer than 350,000 distinct CDR3 sequences, about 89% appearing once. Relapsing-remitting disease, either stable or active, was present in the multiple sclerosis controls, who were treatment-naive patients. From germline, CDR1 is GTSNPN and CDR2 SVGIG (reference sequence). V dropped 3 bases and J dropped 4; count of bases not matched to a gene: 3. The CDR3 runs 13 residues.

The sequence came from a human donor with multiple sclerosis. The chain has TRBV30 and TRBJ2-1; TRBD2 matches at 7 bases. Sequencing was done on a sample of CD8+ T cells from PBMCs. The chain's CDR3 is CAWSLAEYNEQFF. The CDR3 coding sequence is TGTGCCTGGAGCCTAGCGGAGTACAATGAGCAGTTCTTC.